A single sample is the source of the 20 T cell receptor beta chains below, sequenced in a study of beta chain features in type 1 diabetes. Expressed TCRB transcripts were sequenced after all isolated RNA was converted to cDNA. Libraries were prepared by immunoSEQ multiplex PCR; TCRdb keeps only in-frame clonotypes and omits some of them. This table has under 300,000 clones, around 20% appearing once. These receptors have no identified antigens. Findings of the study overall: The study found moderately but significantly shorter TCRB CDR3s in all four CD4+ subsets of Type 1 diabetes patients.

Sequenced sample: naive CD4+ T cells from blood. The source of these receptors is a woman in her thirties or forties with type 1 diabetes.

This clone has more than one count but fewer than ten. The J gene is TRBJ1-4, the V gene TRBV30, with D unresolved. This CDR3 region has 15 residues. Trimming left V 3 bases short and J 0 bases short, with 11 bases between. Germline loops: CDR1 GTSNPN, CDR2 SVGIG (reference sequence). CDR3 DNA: TGTGCCTGGAGCCCTACGGGTGCAACTAATGAAAAACTGTTTTTT. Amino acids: CAWSPTGATNEKLFF.

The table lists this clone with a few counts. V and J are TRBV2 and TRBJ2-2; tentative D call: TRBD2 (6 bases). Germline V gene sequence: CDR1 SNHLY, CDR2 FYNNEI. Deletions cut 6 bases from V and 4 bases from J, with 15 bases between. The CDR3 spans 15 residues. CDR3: CASRGTGRLTGELFF. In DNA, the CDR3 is TGTGCCAGCAGAGGGACTGGTCGACTCACCGGGGAGCTGTTTTTT.

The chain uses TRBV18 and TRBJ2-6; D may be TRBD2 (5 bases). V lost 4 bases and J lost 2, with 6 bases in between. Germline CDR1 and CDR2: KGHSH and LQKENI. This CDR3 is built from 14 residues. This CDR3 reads CASSRTAGANVLTF. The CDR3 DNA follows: TGTGCCAGCTCACGGACTGCTGGGGCCAACGTCCTGACTTTC.

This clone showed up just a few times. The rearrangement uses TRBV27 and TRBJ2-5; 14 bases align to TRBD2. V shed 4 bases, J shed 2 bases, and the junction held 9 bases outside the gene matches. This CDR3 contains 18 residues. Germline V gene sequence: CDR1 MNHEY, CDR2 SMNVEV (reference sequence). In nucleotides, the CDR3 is TGTGCCAGCAGTTCAACCTGGACTAGCGGGGGGTTACAAGAGACCCAGTACTTC. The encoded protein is CASSSTWTSGGLQETQYF.

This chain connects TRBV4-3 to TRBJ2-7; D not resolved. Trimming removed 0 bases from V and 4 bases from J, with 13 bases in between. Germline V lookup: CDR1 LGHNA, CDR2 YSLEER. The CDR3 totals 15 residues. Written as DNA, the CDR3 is TGCGCCAGCAGCCAAGATTACGAACAGATTTACGAGCAGTACTTC. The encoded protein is CASSQDYEQIYEQYF.

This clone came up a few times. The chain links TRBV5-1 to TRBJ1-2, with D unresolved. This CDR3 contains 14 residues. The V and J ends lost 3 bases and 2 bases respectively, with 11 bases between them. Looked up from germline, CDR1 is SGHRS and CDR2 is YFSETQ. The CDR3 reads CASSSEGMNYGYTF. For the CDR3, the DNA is TGCGCCAGCAGCTCGGAGGGTATGAACTATGGCTACACCTTC.

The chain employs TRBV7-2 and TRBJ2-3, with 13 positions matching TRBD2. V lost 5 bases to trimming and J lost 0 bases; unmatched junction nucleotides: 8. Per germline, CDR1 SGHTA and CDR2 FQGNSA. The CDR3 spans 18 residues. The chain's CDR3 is CASSTWTSGRASTDTQYF. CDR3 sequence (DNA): TGTGCCAGCAGCACCTGGACTAGCGGGAGAGCTAGCACAGATACGCAGTATTTT.

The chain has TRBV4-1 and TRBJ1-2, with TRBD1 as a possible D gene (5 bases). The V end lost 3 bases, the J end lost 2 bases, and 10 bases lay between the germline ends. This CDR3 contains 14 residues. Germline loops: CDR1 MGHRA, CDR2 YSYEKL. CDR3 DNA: TGCGCCAGCAGCCAGGAGGGACGGAACTATGGCTACACCTTC. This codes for CASSQEGRNYGYTF.

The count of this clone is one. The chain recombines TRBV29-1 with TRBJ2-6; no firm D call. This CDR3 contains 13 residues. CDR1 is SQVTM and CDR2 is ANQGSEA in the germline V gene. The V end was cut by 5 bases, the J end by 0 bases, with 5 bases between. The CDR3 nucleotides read TGCAGCGTTCAACACTCTGGGGCCAACGTCCTGACTTTC. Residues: CSVQHSGANVLTF.

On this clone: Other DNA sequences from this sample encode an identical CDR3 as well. DNA for the CDR3: TGTGCCAGCTCACCACCGGCAGAGACCCAGTACTTC. Its protein is CASSPPAETQYF. This rearrangement joins TRBV18 to TRBJ2-5; D remains ambiguous. Germline V gene sequence: CDR1 KGHSH, CDR2 LQKENI. The CDR3 contains 12 residues. With 0 bases removed from V and 4 bases from J, the gap between germline ends came to 3 bases.

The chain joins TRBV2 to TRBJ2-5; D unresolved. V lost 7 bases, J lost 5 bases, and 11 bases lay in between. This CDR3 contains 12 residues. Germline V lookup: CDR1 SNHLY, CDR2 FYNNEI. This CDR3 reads CASNRNAETQYF. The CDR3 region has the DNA TGTGCCAGCAATCGAAACGCGGAGACCCAGTACTTC.

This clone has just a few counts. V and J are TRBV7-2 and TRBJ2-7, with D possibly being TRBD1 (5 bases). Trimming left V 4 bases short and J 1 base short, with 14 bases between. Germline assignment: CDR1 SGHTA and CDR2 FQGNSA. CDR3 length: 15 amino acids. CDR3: CASSSIGPGSYEQYF. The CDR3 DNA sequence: TGTGCCAGCAGCTCCATCGGGCCAGGGTCCTACGAGCAGTACTTC.

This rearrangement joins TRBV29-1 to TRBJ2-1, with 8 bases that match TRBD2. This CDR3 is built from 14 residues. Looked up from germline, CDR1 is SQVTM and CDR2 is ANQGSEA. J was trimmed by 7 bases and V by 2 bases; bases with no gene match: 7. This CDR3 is CSVEPGGPWNEQFF. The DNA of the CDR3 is TGCAGCGTTGAACCGGGAGGGCCCTGGAATGAGCAGTTCTTC.

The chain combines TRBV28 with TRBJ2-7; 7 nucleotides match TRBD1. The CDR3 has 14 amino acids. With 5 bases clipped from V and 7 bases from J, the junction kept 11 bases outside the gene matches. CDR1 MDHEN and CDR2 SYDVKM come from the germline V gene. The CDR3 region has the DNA TGTGCCAGCAGTCGGGAAGGGGGCGTACATGAGCAGTACTTC. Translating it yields CASSREGGVHEQYF. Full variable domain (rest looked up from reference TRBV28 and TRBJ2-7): DVKVTQSSRYLVKRTGEKVFLECVQDMDHENMFWYRQDPGLGLRLIYFSYDVKMKEKGDIPEGYSVSREKKERFSLILESASTNQTSMYLCASSREGGVHEQYFGPGTRLTVT.

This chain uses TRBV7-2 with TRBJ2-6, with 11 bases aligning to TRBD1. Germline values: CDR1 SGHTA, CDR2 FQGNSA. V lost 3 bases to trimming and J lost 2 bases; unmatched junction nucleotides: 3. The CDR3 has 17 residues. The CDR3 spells CASSFRTGGAGANVLTF. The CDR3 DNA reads TGTGCCAGCAGCTTCCGGACAGGGGGCGCTGGGGCCAACGTCCTGACTTTC.

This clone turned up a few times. The CDR3 reads CASSSGLAGAQETQYF. DNA of the CDR3: TGTGCCAGCAGCTCGGGACTAGCGGGAGCACAGGAGACCCAGTACTTC. The chain links TRBV9 to TRBJ2-5; TRBD2 aligns across 14 bases. The CDR3 has 16 residues. V lost 4 bases, J lost 5 bases, and 7 bases stayed unmatched. Germline V CDR1 and CDR2: SGDLS, YYNGEE.

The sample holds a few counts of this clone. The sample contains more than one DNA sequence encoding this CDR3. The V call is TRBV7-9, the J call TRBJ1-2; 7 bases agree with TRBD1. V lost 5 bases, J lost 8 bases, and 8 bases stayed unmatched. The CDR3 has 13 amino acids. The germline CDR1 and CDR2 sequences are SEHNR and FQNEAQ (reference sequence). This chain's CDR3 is CASSPQGIGGYTF. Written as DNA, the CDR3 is TGTGCCAGCAGCCCACAGGGGATCGGGGGCTACACCTTC.

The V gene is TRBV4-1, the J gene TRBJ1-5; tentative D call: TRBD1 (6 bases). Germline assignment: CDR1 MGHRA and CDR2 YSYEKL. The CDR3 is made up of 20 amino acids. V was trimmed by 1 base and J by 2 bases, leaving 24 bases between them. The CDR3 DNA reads TGCGCCAGCAGCCAAGCCCATTACGCAGGGGAGAATACAGGCAATCAGCCCCAGCATTTT. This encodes CASSQAHYAGENTGNQPQHF.

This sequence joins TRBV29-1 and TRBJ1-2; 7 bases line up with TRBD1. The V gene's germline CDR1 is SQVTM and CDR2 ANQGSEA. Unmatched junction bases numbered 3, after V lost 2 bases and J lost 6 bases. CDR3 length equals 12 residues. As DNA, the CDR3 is TGCAGCGTTGAAAGACAGGGAGATGGCTACACCTTC. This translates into CSVERQGDGYTF.

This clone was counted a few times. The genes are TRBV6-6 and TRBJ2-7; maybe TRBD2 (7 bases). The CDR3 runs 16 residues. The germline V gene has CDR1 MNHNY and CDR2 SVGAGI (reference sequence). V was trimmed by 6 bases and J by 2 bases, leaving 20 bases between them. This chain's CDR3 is CASSFTHAGGPYEQYF. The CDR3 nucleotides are TGTGCCAGCAGCTTCACCCACGCCGGGGGGCCCTACGAGCAGTACTTC.